Following are 15 T cell receptor beta chains from one sample sequenced in a study of blood T cell repertoires in COVID-19. The assay was immunoSEQ multiplex PCR, and TCRdb's table has in-frame clones only and misses some. The profile covers over 130,000 clones, with about 79% appearing a single time and roughly 4.7% taken by the ten largest. The sequencing sample was made of peripheral blood. The receptors come from an elderly woman with active or convalescent COVID-19.

This chain links TRBV3-1 (or the pseudogene TRBV3-2) with TRBJ1-2; no reliable D call. This CDR3 has 15 residues. CDR1 and CDR2 (germline): LGHDT, YNNKEL (reference sequence). V gave up 0 bases and J gave up 6 bases, with 14 bases separating them. The CDR3: CASSQEPGRIDGYTF. CDR3 in DNA: TGTGCCAGCAGCCAAGAACCGGGTAGGATTGATGGCTACACCTTC.

The J gene is TRBJ2-7, the V gene TRBV5-6; 10 bases map to TRBD1. V dropped 2 bases and J dropped 4; count of bases not matched to a gene: 6. The CDR3 loop spans 15 amino acids. Germline values: CDR1 SGHDT, CDR2 YYEEEE. Written as DNA, the CDR3 is TGTGCCAGCAGCTTCGGGACAGGGGTGGGGTACGAGCAGTACTTC. Its protein is CASSFGTGVGYEQYF.

V is TRBV7-9 and J is TRBJ2-1; 7 nucleotides align to TRBD1. V was clipped by 5 bases and J by 4 bases; unmatched bases: 14. The CDR3 length is 17 residues. CDR1 and CDR2 from the germline V gene are SEHNR and FQNEAQ (reference sequence). In DNA, the CDR3 is TGTGCCAGCAGCCCACTACCGTCGGGACAGAGTTACAATGAGCAGTTCTTC. Its translation is CASSPLPSGQSYNEQFF. Together with reference TRBV7-9 and TRBJ2-1, the CDR3 gives the full variable domain: DTGVSQNPRHKITKRGQNVTFRCDPISEHNRLYWYRQTLGQGPEFLTYFQNEAQLEKSRLLSDRFSAERPKGSFSTLEIQRTEQGDSAMYLCASSPLPSGQSYNEQFFGPGTRLTVL.

This chain joins TRBV6-6 and TRBJ2-4, with 7 bases matching TRBD1. CDR1 and CDR2 (germline): MNHNY, SVGAGI (reference sequence). This CDR3 spans 17 amino acids. V lost 5 bases, J lost 2 bases, and 12 bases stayed unmatched. The CDR3 region is CASSPFRDSATKNIQYF. CDR3 DNA: TGTGCCAGCAGTCCCTTCAGGGACAGCGCTACCAAAAACATTCAGTACTTC.

The genes are TRBV30 and TRBJ1-1, with TRBD1 matching over 11 bases. J gave up 11 bases and V 3 bases, and 8 bases lay outside the gene matches. Germline assignment: CDR1 GTSNPN and CDR2 SVGIG (reference sequence). The CDR3 extends over 13 amino acids. CDR3 sequence: CAWSRGTGGFAFF. DNA of the CDR3: TGTGCCTGGAGCCGCGGGACAGGGGGGTTCGCTTTCTTT.

The chain links TRBV12-3 or TRBV12-4 to TRBJ1-4; TRBD1 matches at 7 bases. J was trimmed by 8 bases and V by 5 bases; bases with no gene match: 5. This CDR3 is 13 amino acids long. The CDR3 loop is CASSLGQAEKLFF. DNA for the CDR3: TGTGCCAGCAGTCTCGGACAGGCGGAAAAACTGTTTTTT.

CDR3 loop: CASSLSQGWEQYF. The CDR3 nucleotides are TGTGCCAGCAGTTTATCTCAGGGATGGGAGCAGTACTTC. This rearrangement joins TRBV27 to TRBJ2-7; the D gene is possibly TRBD1 (5 bases). Germline V gene data show CDR1 as MNHEY and CDR2 as SMNVEV (reference sequence). V shed 0 bases and J shed 7 bases, with 10 bases lying between them. The CDR3 has 13 amino acids.

The J gene is TRBJ2-4, the V gene TRBV11-2; TRBD1 aligns across 11 bases. CDR1 and CDR2 (germline): SGHAT, FQNNGV. With V trimmed by 5 bases and J by 6 bases, 3 bases remained unmatched. The CDR3 has 14 residues. For the CDR3, the DNA is TGTGCCAGCAGCGCCGGACAGGGGGCAAACATTCAGTACTTC. This codes for CASSAGQGANIQYF.

The chain links TRBV28 to TRBJ1-2; possibly TRBD1 for D (6 bases). Trimming stripped 5 bases from V and 4 bases from J, with 14 bases between. This CDR3 is 14 amino acids long. Germline values: CDR1 MDHEN, CDR2 SYDVKM. CDR3 nucleotide sequence: TGTGCCAGCAGTCCCCCAGGGGTGAGCTATGGCTACACCTTC. Protein: CASSPPGVSYGYTF.

Only a few counts were recorded for this clone. Written as DNA, the CDR3 is TGTGCCAGCAGTGCCACGGGAACACTTAACTATGGCTACACCTTC. This codes for CASSATGTLNYGYTF. This sequence joins TRBV25-1 and TRBJ1-2, with D hard to call. CDR3 length: 15 amino acids. Per germline, CDR1 MGHDK and CDR2 SYGVNS. Trimming removed 4 bases from V and 1 base from J, with 13 bases in between.

The V gene is TRBV19, the J gene TRBJ1-2; D is uncertain. Germline assignment: CDR1 LNHDA and CDR2 SQIVND (reference sequence). V was cut by 3 bases and J by 4 bases, with 15 bases left in between. This CDR3 is built from 15 residues. CDR3 bases: TGTGCCAGTAGTATTAGAGGGCCGTCGGGCTATGGCTACACCTTC. This sequence encodes CASSIRGPSGYGYTF.

This chain uses TRBV5-8 with TRBJ1-2; TRBD1 is a possible D gene (5 bases). Germline CDR1 reads SGHTS; CDR2 reads YDEGEE. The CDR3 runs 14 residues. V lost 4 bases and J 1 base, leaving 11 bases between the germline ends. This CDR3 reads CASSRRGNNYGYTF. CDR3 DNA sequence: TGTGCCAGCAGCCGCCGGGGGAATAACTATGGCTACACCTTC.

This clone was seen just once. The chain employs TRBV11-2 and TRBJ1-6, with no clear D. The CDR3 totals 13 residues. CDR1 and CDR2 (germline): SGHAT, FQNNGV. Trimming took 1 base from V and 6 from J, leaving 4 bases between them. In nucleotides, the CDR3 is TGTGCCAGCAGCTTAGCGGGTAATTCACCCCTCCACTTT. Translating it yields CASSLAGNSPLHF.

In this sample, this clone turned up once. This chain connects TRBV3-1 (or the pseudogene TRBV3-2) to TRBJ2-1, with TRBD2 matching 12 bases. The CDR3 has 17 residues. Germline CDR1 LGHDT, CDR2 YNNKEL (reference sequence). V lost 1 base and J lost 6; bases outside the gene matches: 7. For the CDR3, the DNA is TGTGCCAGCAGCCAAGGACTAGCGGGGGCAGCCTTCAATGAGCAGTTCTTC. Its translation is CASSQGLAGAAFNEQFF.

V gene TRBV6-6 combines with J gene TRBJ2-5; 7 positions agree with TRBD1. The CDR3 loop spans 14 amino acids. After removal of 3 bases from V and 2 bases from J, the junction contained 3 bases not matched to a gene. Germline CDR1 MNHNY, CDR2 SVGAGI (reference sequence). CDR3 sequence reads: CASSYLGQQETQYF. CDR3 nucleotide sequence: TGTGCCAGCAGTTATTTGGGACAGCAAGAGACCCAGTACTTC.